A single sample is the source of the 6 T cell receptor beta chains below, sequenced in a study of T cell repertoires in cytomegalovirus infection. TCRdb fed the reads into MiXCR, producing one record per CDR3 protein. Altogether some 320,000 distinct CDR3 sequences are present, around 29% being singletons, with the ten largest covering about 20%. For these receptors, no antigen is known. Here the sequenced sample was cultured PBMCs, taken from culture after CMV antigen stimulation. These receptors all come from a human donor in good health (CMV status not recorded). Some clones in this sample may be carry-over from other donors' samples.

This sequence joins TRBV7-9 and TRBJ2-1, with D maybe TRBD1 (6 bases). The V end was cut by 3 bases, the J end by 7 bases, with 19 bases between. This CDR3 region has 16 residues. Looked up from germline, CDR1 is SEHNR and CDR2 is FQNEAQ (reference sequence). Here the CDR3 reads CASSLIDRSQWNEQFF. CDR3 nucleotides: TGTGCCAGCAGCTTGATTGACAGGTCCCAATGGAATGAGCAGTTCTTC.

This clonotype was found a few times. The CDR3 loop is CASSLPPRRNEQFF. CDR3 coding DNA: TGTGCCAGCAGCCTACCACCTCGCCGCAATGAGCAGTTCTTC. The chain recombines TRBV5-4 with TRBJ2-1; no definite D call. Germline V gives CDR1 SGHNT, CDR2 YYREEE (reference sequence). Trimming removed 4 bases from V and 6 bases from J, with 14 bases in between. The CDR3 has 14 residues. The variable domain in full, completed from reference TRBV5-4 and TRBJ2-1, reads ETGVTQSPTHLIKTRGQQVTLRCSSQSGHNTVSWYQQALGQGPQFIFQYYREEENGRGNFPPRFSGLQFPNYSSELNVNALELDDSALYLCASSLPPRRNEQFFGPGTRLTVL.

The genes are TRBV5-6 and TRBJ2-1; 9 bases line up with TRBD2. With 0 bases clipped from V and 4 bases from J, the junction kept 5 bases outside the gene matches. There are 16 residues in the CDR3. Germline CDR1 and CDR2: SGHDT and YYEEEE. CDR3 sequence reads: CASSLEPSGIYNEQFF. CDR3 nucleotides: TGTGCCAGCAGCTTGGAGCCTAGCGGGATATACAATGAGCAGTTCTTC.

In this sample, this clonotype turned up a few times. CDR3 loop: CASSPEMAFF. CDR3 nucleotide sequence: TGTGCCAGCTCACCAGAGATGGCTTTCTTT. The chain recombines TRBV18 with TRBJ1-1; D ambiguous. Trimming stripped 2 bases from V and 11 bases from J, with 6 bases between. The CDR3 contains 10 residues. Germline lookup yields CDR1 KGHSH and CDR2 LQKENI.

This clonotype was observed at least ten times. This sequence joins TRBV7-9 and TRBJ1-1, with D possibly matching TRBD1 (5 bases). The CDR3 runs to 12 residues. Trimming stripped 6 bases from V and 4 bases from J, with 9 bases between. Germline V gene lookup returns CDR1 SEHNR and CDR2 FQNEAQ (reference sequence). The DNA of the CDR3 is TGTGCCAGCAGTGTAGACAGCACTGAAGCTTTCTTT. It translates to CASSVDSTEAFF.

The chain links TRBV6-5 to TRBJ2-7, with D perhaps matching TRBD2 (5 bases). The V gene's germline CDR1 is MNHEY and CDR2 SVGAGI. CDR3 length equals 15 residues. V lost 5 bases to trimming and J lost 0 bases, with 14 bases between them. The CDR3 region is CASSPEGTYSYEQYF. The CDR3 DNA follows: TGTGCCAGCAGTCCCGAGGGCACTTACTCCTACGAGCAGTACTTC.